This TCR beta chain was captured in a study of blood T cell repertoires in COVID-19. Study overall: There were acute and convalescent COVID-19 samples, and they came from the United States, Italy and Spain.

Sequencing used immunoSEQ multiplex PCR; TCRdb keeps in-frame clones, though not all of them. Here the sample spans around 220,000 clones, 87% being singletons. Individuals aged about 18 to 100 years were recruited from 24 US areas. Participants reported their clinical history, and cohort assignment relied on those reports. The length of the CDR3 is 14 residues. Germline-derived CDR1 and CDR2 are KGHSH and LQKENI. V shed 3 bases and J shed 5 bases, with 10 bases lying between them. The sequence was obtained from a woman aged 25 to 45 with acute COVID-19. This chain links TRBV18 with TRBJ1-4; perhaps TRBD1 as D (6 bases). The sample comprised PBMCs or T cells enriched from blood (not recorded which). In nucleotides, the CDR3 is TGTGCCAGCTCACCCAGGACAGACAATGAAAAACTGTTTTTT. Amino acid sequence: CASSPRTDNEKLFF.